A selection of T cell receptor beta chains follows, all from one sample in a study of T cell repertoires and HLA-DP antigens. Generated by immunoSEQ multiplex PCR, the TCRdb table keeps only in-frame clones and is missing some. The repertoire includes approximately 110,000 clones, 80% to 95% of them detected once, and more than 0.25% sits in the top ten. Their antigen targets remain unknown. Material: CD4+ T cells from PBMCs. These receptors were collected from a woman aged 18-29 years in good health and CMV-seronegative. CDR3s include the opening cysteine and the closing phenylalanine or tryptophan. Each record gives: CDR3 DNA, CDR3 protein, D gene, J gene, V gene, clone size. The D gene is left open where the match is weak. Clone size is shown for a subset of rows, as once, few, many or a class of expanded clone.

TGCGCCAGCAGCACCAACGGGGATAGCTCCTACGAGCAGTACTTC | CASSTNGDSSYEQYF | NA | TRBJ2-7 | TRBV5-1 | NA
TGTGCCAGTAGTCCGGGCGGCAGCACTAATGAAAAACTGTTTTTT | CASSPGGSTNEKLFF | NA | TRBJ1-4 | TRBV19 | NA
TGTGCCAGCTCCGAGTGGGGCTCTGGAAACACCATATATTTT | CASSEWGSGNTIYF | NA | TRBJ1-3 | TRBV27 | NA
TGTGCCAGCAGACGCACAGGGTTAGGGGACACTGAAGCTTTCTTT | CASRRTGLGDTEAFF | NA | TRBJ1-1 | TRBV28 | once
TGTGCCAGCAGTACCTACTACGATGGTACGCAGTATTTT | CASSTYYDGTQYF | NA | TRBJ2-3 | TRBV6-5 | NA
TGTGCCAGCAGCAACAGGGGGCCGGGTGAGCAGTTCTTC | CASSNRGPGEQFF | TRBD1 | TRBJ2-1 | TRBV2 | NA
TGTGCCAGCAGTTTAGAGGGTCAGCCCCAGCATTTT | CASSLEGQPQHF | NA | TRBJ1-5 | TRBV28 | NA
TGTGCCAGCAGCCAAGATCTCCTAGCGGATACGCAGTATTTT | CASSQDLLADTQYF | NA | TRBJ2-3 | TRBV4-2 | NA
TGTGCCAGTAGTATACCCTATGGCTACACCTTC | CASSIPYGYTF | NA | TRBJ1-2 | TRBV19 | NA
TGTGCCAGCAGCCGGACAGATACTTACCCTAGTGGCTACACCTTC | CASSRTDTYPSGYTF | NA | TRBJ1-2 | TRBV9 | NA
TGTGCCAGCAGCCAATACGGGACCACGTTTTTCGAATCGGGCACAGATACGCAGTATTTT | CASSQYGTTFFESGTDTQYF | NA | TRBJ2-3 | TRBV4-2 | NA
TGTGCCAGCAGTCGCGGGGCCCGGGCCTATGGCTACACCTTC | CASSRGARAYGYTF | NA | TRBJ1-2 | TRBV6-5 | NA
TGTGCCAGCAGCCCGGACAGGGGAAGGAATGAGCAGTTCTTC | CASSPDRGRNEQFF | TRBD1 | TRBJ2-1 | TRBV7-2 | NA
TGTGCTAGTGGTAATGGACAAGGCCCTGTTTTCTTT | CASGNGQGPVFF | NA | TRBJ1-1 | TRBV12-5 | NA
TGTGCCAGCTCACCCCCACGTACCTACAATGAGCAGTTCTTC | CASSPPRTYNEQFF | NA | TRBJ2-1 | TRBV18 | NA
TGTGCCAGCAGCTTAGGAGGGGACCTGCCCTACGAGCAGTACTTC | CASSLGGDLPYEQYF | NA | TRBJ2-7 | TRBV7-9 | NA
TGTGCCAGCAGTTTTGGAGGCCTAAGGGGGGATACGCAGTATTTT | CASSFGGLRGDTQYF | NA | TRBJ2-3 | TRBV28 | NA
TGTGCCAGAAAAGGAGGCTATGGCTACACCTTC | CARKGGYGYTF | NA | TRBJ1-2 | TRBV19 | few
TGTGCCAGCAGTTTATACCTCCCGGGACAGGTATCCGTGAAACTGTTTTTT | CASSLYLPGQVSVKLFF | TRBD1 | TRBJ1-4 | TRBV28 | NA
TGTGCCAGCAGTTTATTCGGGGGTACCGGGGAGCTGTTTTTT | CASSLFGGTGELFF | NA | TRBJ2-2 | TRBV28 | NA
TGTGCCAGCAGGAACACTAATCAGCCCCAGCATTTT | CASRNTNQPQHF | NA | TRBJ1-5 | TRBV2 | few
TGTGCCAGCAGTGACAGGGGGCGCGACACAGATACGCAGTATTTT | CASSDRGRDTDTQYF | TRBD1 | TRBJ2-3 | TRBV6-1 | NA
TGTGCCAGCTCATCGGACTCCCTAAACACTGAAGCTTTCTTT | CASSSDSLNTEAFF | NA | TRBJ1-1 | TRBV18 | NA
TGTGCCAGCAGCTTAAAGGGGGGGTGGAATTCACCCCTCCACTTT | CASSLKGGWNSPLHF | NA | TRBJ1-6 | TRBV7-3 | NA
TGTGCCAGCTCCGAGGGGGGCAGGCTAAAACTTACGCAGTATTTT | CASSEGGRLKLTQYF | NA | TRBJ2-3 | TRBV6-1 | NA
TGTGCCAGCAGCTTGGACGGCTTGAACACCGGGGAGCTGTTTTTT | CASSLDGLNTGELFF | NA | TRBJ2-2 | TRBV5-4 | NA
TGTGCCAGCAGTTACCGACTAGTGGCGAAGACCCAGTACTTC | CASSYRLVAKTQYF | NA | TRBJ2-5 | TRBV28 | NA
TGTGCCAGCAGCGATAAGTACAGGGCCGATAATGAAAAACTGTTTTTT | CASSDKYRADNEKLFF | NA | TRBJ1-4 | TRBV11-1 | NA
TGTGCCAGCAGCCCACGGACAGGGGGCGAAGAGACCCAGTACTTC | CASSPRTGGEETQYF | TRBD1 | TRBJ2-5 | TRBV9 | NA
TGTGCCAGCAGTTACGGCGACACTGAAGCTTTCTTT | CASSYGDTEAFF | NA | TRBJ1-1 | TRBV6-6 | NA
TGTGCCAGCAGTTTGAGGCAGGGGGTTCGGCACTATGGCTACACCTTC | CASSLRQGVRHYGYTF | TRBD1 | TRBJ1-2 | TRBV28 | NA
TGCAGCGTACAGGGAATTGGAAACACCATATATTTT | CSVQGIGNTIYF | NA | TRBJ1-3 | TRBV29-1 | NA
TGTGCCACCAGCAGAGATGGTGGGGGAGAATCCTACGAGCAGTACTTC | CATSRDGGGESYEQYF | NA | TRBJ2-7 | TRBV15 | NA
TGTGCCAGCTCACCACCCGTAAGGGGCACTGAAGCTTTCTTT | CASSPPVRGTEAFF | NA | TRBJ1-1 | TRBV18 | NA
TGCAGCGTTGAAGGGGTCAGGGGAAACTACAATGAGCAGTTCTTC | CSVEGVRGNYNEQFF | NA | TRBJ2-1 | TRBV29-1 | NA
TGCGCCAGCAGCTTGTCCCGGACACCTAATTCACCCCTCCACTTT | CASSLSRTPNSPLHF | NA | TRBJ1-6 | TRBV5-1 | NA
TGTGCCAGCAGCGACAGTAGGACAGGGGTTCTAAGGAACACTGAAGCTTTCTTT | CASSDSRTGVLRNTEAFF | TRBD1 | TRBJ1-1 | TRBV5-4 | NA
TGTGCCAGCAGCTTATCGCGGACAAACTCCCCCACAGATACGCAGTATTTT | CASSLSRTNSPTDTQYF | NA | TRBJ2-3 | TRBV7-3 | once
TGTGCCAGCAGCGTAATACAGGGCAGTGAAGCTTTCTTT | CASSVIQGSEAFF | NA | TRBJ1-1 | TRBV5-6 | NA
TGTGCCAGTAGCCCAAACCACAGGGGGGTTAATGAAAAACTGTTTTTT | CASSPNHRGVNEKLFF | TRBD1 | TRBJ1-4 | TRBV19 | NA
TGTGCCAGCAGCCCGCACTACGACCCTAACTATGGCTACACCTTC | CASSPHYDPNYGYTF | NA | TRBJ1-2 | TRBV9 | NA
TGTGCCATCGCAGGGGGGGGCACAGATACGCAGTATTTT | CAIAGGGTDTQYF | NA | TRBJ2-3 | TRBV10-3 | NA
TGTGCCAGCAGCTTAACGGAAGGAGATGGCTACACCTTC | CASSLTEGDGYTF | NA | TRBJ1-2 | TRBV7-9 | NA
TGTGCCAGCAGCTTTAGTACTAGTTCCAGCTCCTACAATGAGCAGTTCTTC | CASSFSTSSSSYNEQFF | NA | TRBJ2-1 | TRBV11-3 | NA
TGCGCCAGCAGCCGGGGGCTAGCGAAAGAGACCCAGTACTTC | CASSRGLAKETQYF | NA | TRBJ2-5 | TRBV23-1 | NA
TGTGCCAGCAGCTTAACAGCGGCTAGCGGGACGAGCACAGATACGCAGTATTTT | CASSLTAASGTSTDTQYF | TRBD2 | TRBJ2-3 | TRBV7-3 | once
TGTGCCAGCAGATATGGGACAGGGGGCGGTGGCTACACCTTC | CASRYGTGGGGYTF | TRBD1 | TRBJ1-2 | TRBV5-6 | NA
TGTGCCAGCAGTCCAGTCCCGGGACAGGGTTTGGTTAGTGGAAACACCATATATTTT | CASSPVPGQGLVSGNTIYF | TRBD1 | TRBJ1-3 | TRBV27 | NA
TGTGCCAGCAGCTTGAGGGGGGACACTGAAGCTTTCTTT | CASSLRGDTEAFF | NA | TRBJ1-1 | TRBV7-3 | few
TGTGCCAGCAGCTTAAAGAGTCGGTTCGACACCGGGGAGCTGTTTTTT | CASSLKSRFDTGELFF | NA | TRBJ2-2 | TRBV7-3 | NA
TGTGCCAGCAGTTTATACTGGCGGGAGGCCGGTAGCTCCTACGAGCAGTACTTC | CASSLYWREAGSSYEQYF | TRBD2 | TRBJ2-7 | TRBV28 | NA
TGTGCCAGCAGTTACGACACCTACGAGCAGTACTTC | CASSYDTYEQYF | NA | TRBJ2-7 | TRBV5-6 | NA
TGTGCCAGTCATACGTCGAGGGTAGGGGGCTATGGCTACACCTTC | CASHTSRVGGYGYTF | NA | TRBJ1-2 | TRBV19 | NA
TGTGCCAGCAGCTTAGTACGACAGACAGGGGAGACCCAGTACTTC | CASSLVRQTGETQYF | TRBD1 | TRBJ2-5 | TRBV7-8 | NA